This T cell receptor beta chain was sequenced during a study of OX40 agonist ivuxolimab in advanced cancers. Study background: Ivuxolimab, an agonistic anti-OX40 (CD134) antibody, was given to patients. Whole-study results and caveats: CD8+ T cells (on average) carried more expanded clones than CD4+ T cells. At doses 0.1 to 3.0 mg/kg, CD4+ and CD8+ clones expanded.

Assay used: immunoSEQ multiplex PCR; TCRdb lists only in-frame clones, some missing. The sample contains around 41,000 clones, around 90% of which appear only once. About this clone itself: Its antigen is undetermined.

The V gene's germline CDR1 is MNHEY and CDR2 SVGAGI. V was trimmed by 6 bases and J by 5 bases, leaving 14 bases between them. The CDR3 runs 13 residues. The receptor comes from an adult with an advanced solid tumor such as melanoma, head and neck, liver or kidney cancer. The sequencing used CD4+ or CD8+ T cells sorted from blood, collected in a trial of the OX40 agonist ivuxolimab. The chain is built from TRBV6-5 and TRBJ2-7; maybe TRBD2 (5 bases). The CDR3 sequence is CASSAGPGNEQYF. CDR3 in DNA: TGTGCCAGCAGCGCTGGACCGGGGAACGAGCAGTACTTC.